A single sample gave rise to the 18 T cell receptor beta chains below, sequenced in a study of identical twins. TCRdb called the 5' RACE reads again in MiXCR, with one record for every CDR3 protein. This table has just over 500,000 distinct CDR3 sequences, 22% appearing once. Another study also made use of these data, one on T cells expressing NK-cell markers.

Input material: CD4+ T cells sorted from blood. The receptor set was obtained from a woman between 18 and 30 years old in good health.

J is TRBJ1-1 and V is TRBV4-2, with no clear D. V dropped 1 base and J dropped 3 bases, with 12 bases sitting between them. The CDR3 is 15 residues long. Germline values: CDR1 LGHNA, CDR2 YNFKEQ. The CDR3 protein is CASSQAINQYTEAFF. The CDR3 DNA follows: TGTGCCAGCAGCCAAGCAATTAATCAGTACACTGAAGCTTTCTTT.

This chain connects TRBV28 to TRBJ2-1; D is perhaps TRBD1 (6 bases). V lost 4 bases and J lost 0, with 16 bases in between. The germline gives CDR1 MDHEN, CDR2 SYDVKM. The CDR3 covers 17 residues. DNA for the CDR3: TGTGCCAGCAGTTGGGCTCGGACAGCTAGCTCCTACAATGAGCAGTTCTTC. Translating it yields CASSWARTASSYNEQFF.

The rearrangement joins TRBV5-1 to TRBJ1-1; the D is unclear. This CDR3 comprises 14 residues. The germline V gene has CDR1 SGHRS and CDR2 YFSETQ. The V and J ends lost 0 bases and 8 bases respectively, with 14 bases between them. CDR3 in DNA: TGCGCCAGCAGCTTGGAGAGAAGTGGTGGGGAAGCTTTCTTT. This sequence encodes CASSLERSGGEAFF.

The table lists this clonotype with a few counts. This sequence joins TRBV12-3 or TRBV12-4 and TRBJ2-5; 10 bases map to TRBD1. The junction had 8 bases not matched to a gene; V was cut back by 5 bases and J by 5 bases. The CDR3 extends over 15 amino acids. DNA for the CDR3: TGTGCCAGCAGTCCCCCCCGGGACAGGGGTGAGACCCAGTACTTC. Residues: CASSPPRDRGETQYF.

The rearrangement uses TRBV7-9 and TRBJ2-3; tentatively, D is TRBD1 (5 bases). This CDR3 has 16 residues. Between the trimmed V and J ends, which lost 6 bases and 2 bases, there was a span of 18 bases. Looked up from germline, CDR1 is SEHNR and CDR2 is FQNEAQ (reference sequence). The CDR3: CASSLLDSRNTDTQYF. In nucleotides, the CDR3 is TGTGCCAGCAGTCTCCTTGACAGCAGAAACACAGATACGCAGTATTTT.

This clonotype was detected only a few times. The chain is built from TRBV20-1 and TRBJ2-1, with unresolved D. The CDR3 sequence is 12 residues long. CDR1 and CDR2 (germline): DFQATT, SNEGSKA (reference sequence). V lost 4 bases, J lost 5 bases, and 9 bases lay in between. The CDR3 loop reads CSAILRDNEQFF. DNA for the CDR3: TGCAGTGCTATTCTTCGGGACAATGAGCAGTTCTTC.

This clonotype was seen more than once but under ten times. The chain links TRBV9 to TRBJ2-3; D remains unclear. The germline gives CDR1 SGDLS, CDR2 YYNGEE. The CDR3 spans 13 residues. V lost 0 bases to trimming and J lost 7 bases, with 9 bases between them. The CDR3 loop is CASSVETGHTQYF. The CDR3 DNA reads TGTGCCAGCAGCGTAGAGACTGGGCATACGCAGTATTTT. Full variable domain (rest looked up from reference TRBV9 and TRBJ2-3): DSGVTQTPKHLITATGQRVTLRCSPRSGDLSVYWYQQSLDQGLQFLIQYYNGEERAKGNILERFSAQQFPDLHSELNLSSLELGDSALYFCASSVETGHTQYFGPGTRLTVL.

The chain employs TRBV7-9 and TRBJ2-7, with D perhaps matching TRBD1 (5 bases). CDR1 SEHNR and CDR2 FQNEAQ come from the germline V gene (reference sequence). The V end lost 5 bases, the J end lost 3 bases, and 11 bases lay between the germline ends. This CDR3 contains 13 residues. The CDR3 loop reads CASSRQTSYEQYF. The CDR3 bases are TGTGCCAGCAGCAGACAGACAAGCTACGAGCAGTACTTC.

This clonotype was observed a handful of times. The rearrangement joins TRBV5-6 to TRBJ1-6; D gene uncertain. The CDR3 extends over 14 amino acids. CDR1 is SGHDT and CDR2 is YYEEEE in the germline V gene. V was clipped by 3 bases and J by 10 bases, with 14 bases between them. CDR3: CASSSDGEVSPLHF. The CDR3 bases are TGTGCCAGCAGCTCTGACGGGGAAGTATCACCCCTCCACTTT.

The chain couples TRBV6-1 to TRBJ1-6; D is ambiguous. V lost 7 bases and J 5 bases, leaving 12 bases between the germline ends. The germline V gene encodes CDR1 MNHNS and CDR2 SASEGT. The CDR3 runs 14 residues. CDR3 amino acids: CASTLTGNNSPLHF. The CDR3 region has the DNA TGTGCCAGCACCCTGACTGGGAATAATTCACCCCTCCACTTT.

The V and J genes are TRBV7-9 and TRBJ1-1; a weak D match, TRBD1 (5 bases). The CDR3 has 14 residues. Germline V gene lookup returns CDR1 SEHNR and CDR2 FQNEAQ (reference sequence). Trimming left V 3 bases short and J 9 bases short, with 17 bases between. This chain's CDR3 is CASSFQGSTLQAFF. CDR3 in DNA: TGTGCCAGCAGCTTTCAGGGTAGTACTCTTCAAGCTTTCTTT.

This clonotype has a handful of counts. The chain employs TRBV5-1 and TRBJ1-2; 8 nucleotides agree with TRBD1. The CDR3 consists of 14 residues. V gave up 2 bases and J gave up 5 bases; unmatched junction bases: 5. Germline CDR1 is SGHRS and CDR2 is YFSETQ. DNA of the CDR3: TGCGCCAGCAGCTTTGCACAGGGGGATTATGGCTACACCTTC. It encodes CASSFAQGDYGYTF.

The chain recombines TRBV14 with TRBJ1-6; tentative D call: TRBD1 (5 bases). Trimming stripped 4 bases from V and 6 bases from J, with 10 bases between. CDR1 is SGHDN, CDR2 FVKESK, per germline. The CDR3 is made up of 14 amino acids. This CDR3 is CASSRGTANSPLHF. CDR3 coding DNA: TGTGCCAGCAGCCGCGGGACGGCTAATTCACCCCTCCACTTT.

This clonotype showed up just a few times. The chain combines TRBV20-1 with TRBJ1-1; D not resolved. Germline lookup yields CDR1 DFQATT and CDR2 SNEGSKA (reference sequence). Trimming took 0 bases from V and 10 from J, leaving 9 bases between them. The CDR3 has 11 amino acids. In DNA form, the CDR3 reads TGCAGTGCTAGAGAGGGCGAAGCAGCTTTCTTT. It specifies CSAREGEAAFF.

This clonotype has at least ten counts. CDR3 in DNA: TGCGCCAGCAGCTTGCTCGGGGGGTTAGGCAATGAGCAGTTCTTC. Its protein product is CASSLLGGLGNEQFF. V usage is TRBV5-1 and J usage is TRBJ2-1, with TRBD2 matching 7 bases. Trimming took 1 base from V and 6 from J; bases not matched to a gene: 7. Looked up from germline, CDR1 is SGHRS and CDR2 is YFSETQ. This CDR3 comprises 15 residues.

The J gene is TRBJ2-7, the V gene TRBV7-2; D is uncertain. CDR3 size: 12 residues. Germline CDR1 and CDR2: SGHTA and FQGNSA. V lost 2 bases and J 3 bases, leaving 5 bases between the germline ends. The CDR3 spells CASSLHFYEQYF. The CDR3, as DNA: TGTGCCAGCAGCTTACACTTCTACGAGCAGTACTTC.

This clonotype was found a few times. The chain employs TRBV9 and TRBJ1-4; D gene uncertain. CDR1 and CDR2 from the germline V gene are SGDLS and YYNGEE. The V gene lost 0 bases and the J gene lost 10 bases, with 13 bases spanning the gap. CDR3 length: 14 amino acids. The CDR3 is CASSVDQAGRKLFF. CDR3 bases: TGTGCCAGCAGCGTAGATCAGGCAGGACGAAAACTGTTTTTT.

This rearrangement joins TRBV6-1 to TRBJ2-6, with TRBD1 identical over 8 bases. This CDR3 spans 17 amino acids. V shed 8 bases and J 0 bases; nucleotides not matched to a gene: 9. The germline V gene encodes CDR1 MNHNS and CDR2 SASEGT. The CDR3 loop reads CASGRGQGPSGANVLTF. CDR3 sequence (DNA): TGTGCCAGCGGACGAGGACAGGGTCCCTCTGGGGCCAACGTCCTGACTTTC.